This T cell receptor beta chain came from a study of CD8+CD57+ T cells in acquired aplastic anemia. About the study: Isolated CD4+ and CD8+ cells, once sorted, yielded DNA averaging around 3.3 ug.

For CDR3 and TCR beta VDJ profiling, genomic DNA was the template used. TCRdb ran MiXCR on the reads and lists one entry per CDR3 protein. The table lists 120,000 or so distinct CDR3 sequences, over 30% of them singletons. Notes on this clonotype: One end of the junction is discordant with germline, which a read error may explain.

This CDR3 spans 14 amino acids. Germline lookup yields CDR1 LNHDA and CDR2 SQIVND (reference sequence). Patients who underwent sequencing had shown CD8+CD57+ cell expansion by flow cytometry. The diagnosis in all patients was severe acquired aplastic anemia. The V and J genes are TRBV19 and TRBJ1-3; tentatively, D is TRBD1 (5 bases). This TCR was sampled from a human donor with aplastic anemia. Sequenced: sorted CD4+, CD8+, or CD8+CD57+ T cells (not recorded which) from PBMCs. CDR3 DNA sequence: TGTGCCAGTAGTGTTACAGGTACCGGAAACACCATACATTTT. Translated, it gives CASSVTGTGNTIHF. Complete variable domain (other parts from reference TRBV19 and TRBJ1-3): DGGITQSPKYLFRKEGQNVTLSCEQNLNHDAMYWYRQDPGQGLRLIYYSQIVNDFQKGDIAEGYSVSREKKESFPLTVTSAQKNPTAFYLCASSVTGTGNTIHFGEGSWLTVV.